Below, one T cell receptor (beta chain) is given with its context. Its matching antigen is unknown. Cells stained for CD3, CD4, CD8, CD45RA, CD27 and viability were sorted into four CD45RA/CD27 subsets. Both TRBC1 and TRBC2 were covered by a beta constant-region primer of two equimolar oligonucleotides. Four rounds of PCR amplified the ligated cDNA using nested alpha and beta constant-region primers plus SP2. One entry per CDR3 protein, called by TCRdb with MiXCR from the UMI-ligation and nested PCR reads. The table includes around 130,000 distinct CDR3 sequences, around 35% detected once. The CDR3 extends over 15 amino acids. The germline V and J ends were trimmed by 5 bases and 4 bases, with 15 bases remaining between them. From germline, CDR1 is KGHSH and CDR2 LQKENI. This record belongs to a study of naive and memory T cell subsets. Whole-study results and caveats: There was no ground truth to check naive and memory subset results. Gini index rose across naive, CM, EM and EMRA in CD4 and CD8. Over 95% of naive TCR sequences appeared only once after error correction, unlike memory subsets.

The sample was central memory CD4+ T cells from blood. J is TRBJ2-1 and V is TRBV18; D possibly corresponds to TRBD2 (6 bases). This TCR was recovered from a human donor in good health. The chain's CDR3 is CASSAGRREYNEQFF. CDR3 DNA: TGTGCCAGCTCAGCGGGGCGGCGGGAATACAATGAGCAGTTCTTC.